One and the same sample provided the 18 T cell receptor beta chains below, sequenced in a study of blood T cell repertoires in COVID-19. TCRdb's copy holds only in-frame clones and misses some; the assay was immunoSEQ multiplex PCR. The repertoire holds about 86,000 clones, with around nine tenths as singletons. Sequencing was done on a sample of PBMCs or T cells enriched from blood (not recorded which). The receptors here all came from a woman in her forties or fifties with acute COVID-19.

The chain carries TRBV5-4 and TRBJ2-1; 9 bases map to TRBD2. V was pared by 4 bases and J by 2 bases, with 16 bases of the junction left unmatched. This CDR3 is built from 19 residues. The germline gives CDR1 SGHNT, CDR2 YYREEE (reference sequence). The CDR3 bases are TGTGCCAGCAGCGGCCTGGGGCGGGAGGGCCGATTGACCTACAATGAGCAGTTCTTC. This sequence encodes CASSGLGREGRLTYNEQFF.

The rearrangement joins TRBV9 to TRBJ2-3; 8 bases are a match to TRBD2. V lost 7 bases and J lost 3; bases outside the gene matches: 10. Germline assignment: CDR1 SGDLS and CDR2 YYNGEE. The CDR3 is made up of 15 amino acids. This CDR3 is CASGASGSRTDTQYF. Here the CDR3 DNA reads TGTGCCAGCGGAGCGAGCGGGAGTAGAACAGATACGCAGTATTTT. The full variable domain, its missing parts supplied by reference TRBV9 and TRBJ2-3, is DSGVTQTPKHLITATGQRVTLRCSPRSGDLSVYWYQQSLDQGLQFLIQYYNGEERAKGNILERFSAQQFPDLHSELNLSSLELGDSALYFCASGASGSRTDTQYFGPGTRLTVL.

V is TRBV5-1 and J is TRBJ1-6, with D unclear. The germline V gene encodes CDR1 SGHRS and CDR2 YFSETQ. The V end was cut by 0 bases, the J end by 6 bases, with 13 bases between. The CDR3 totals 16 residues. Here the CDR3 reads CASSLAVGQVNSPLHF. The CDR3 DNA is TGCGCCAGCAGCTTGGCCGTTGGGCAGGTTAATTCACCCCTCCACTTT.

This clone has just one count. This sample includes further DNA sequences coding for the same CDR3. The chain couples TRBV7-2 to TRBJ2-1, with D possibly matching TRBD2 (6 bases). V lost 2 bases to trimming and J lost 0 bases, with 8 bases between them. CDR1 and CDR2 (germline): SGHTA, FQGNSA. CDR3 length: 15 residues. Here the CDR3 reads CASSLRGSSYNEQFF. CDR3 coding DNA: TGTGCCAGCAGCTTACGGGGGAGCTCCTACAATGAGCAGTTCTTC.

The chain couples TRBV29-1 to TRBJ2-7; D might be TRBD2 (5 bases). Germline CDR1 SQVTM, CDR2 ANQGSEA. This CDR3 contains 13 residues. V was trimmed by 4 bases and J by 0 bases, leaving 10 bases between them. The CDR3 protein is CSVARGISYEQYF. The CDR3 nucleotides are TGCAGCGTTGCTCGGGGTATCTCCTACGAGCAGTACTTC.

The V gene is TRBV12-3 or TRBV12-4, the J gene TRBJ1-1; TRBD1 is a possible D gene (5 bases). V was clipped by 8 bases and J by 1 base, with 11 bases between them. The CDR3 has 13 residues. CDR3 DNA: TGTGCCAGCGGCCTCAGGGCGAACACTGAAGCTTTCTTT. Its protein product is CASGLRANTEAFF.

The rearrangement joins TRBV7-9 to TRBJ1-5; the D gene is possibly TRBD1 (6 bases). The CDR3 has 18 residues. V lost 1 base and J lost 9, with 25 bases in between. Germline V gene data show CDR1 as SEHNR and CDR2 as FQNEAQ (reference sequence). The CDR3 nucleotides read TGTGCCAGCAGCTTAGTGAGCGGGGGGCGCGCTCAGGCCGGGCCCCAGCATTTT. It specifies CASSLVSGGRAQAGPQHF.

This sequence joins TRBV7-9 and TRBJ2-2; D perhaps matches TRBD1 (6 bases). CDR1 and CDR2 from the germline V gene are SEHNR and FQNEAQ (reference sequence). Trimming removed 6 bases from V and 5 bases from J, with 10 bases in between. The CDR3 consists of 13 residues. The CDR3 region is CASRLTGTGELFF. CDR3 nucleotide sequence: TGTGCCAGCAGATTAACAGGGACCGGGGAGCTGTTTTTT.

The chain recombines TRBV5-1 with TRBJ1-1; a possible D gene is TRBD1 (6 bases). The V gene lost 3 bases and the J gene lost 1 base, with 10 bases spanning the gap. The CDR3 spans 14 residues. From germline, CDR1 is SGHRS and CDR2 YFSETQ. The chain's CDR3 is CASSSYRENTEAFF. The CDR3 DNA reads TGCGCCAGCAGCTCCTACAGGGAGAACACTGAAGCTTTCTTT.

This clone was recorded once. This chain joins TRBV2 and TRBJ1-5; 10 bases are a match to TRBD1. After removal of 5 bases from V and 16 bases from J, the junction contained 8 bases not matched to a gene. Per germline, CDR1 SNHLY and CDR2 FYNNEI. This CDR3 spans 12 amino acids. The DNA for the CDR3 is TGTGCCAGCAGTCCCACCGGGACAGGGGTCCATTTT. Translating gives CASSPTGTGVHF.

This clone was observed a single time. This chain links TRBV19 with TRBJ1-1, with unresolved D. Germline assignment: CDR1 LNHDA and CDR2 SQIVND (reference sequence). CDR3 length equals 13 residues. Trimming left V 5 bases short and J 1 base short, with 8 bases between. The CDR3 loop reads CASSFSGNTEAFF. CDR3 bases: TGTGCCAGTAGTTTTTCAGGGAACACTGAAGCTTTCTTT. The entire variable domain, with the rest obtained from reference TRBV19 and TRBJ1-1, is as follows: DGGITQSPKYLFRKEGQNVTLSCEQNLNHDAMYWYRQDPGQGLRLIYYSQIVNDFQKGDIAEGYSVSREKKESFPLTVTSAQKNPTAFYLCASSFSGNTEAFFGQGTRLTVV.

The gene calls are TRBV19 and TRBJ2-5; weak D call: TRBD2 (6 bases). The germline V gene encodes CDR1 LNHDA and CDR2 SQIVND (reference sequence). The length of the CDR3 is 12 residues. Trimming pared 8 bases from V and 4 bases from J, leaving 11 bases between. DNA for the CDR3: TGTGCCAGTCGGGGAGGTAGAGAGACCCAGTACTTC. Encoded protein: CASRGGRETQYF.

CDR3 protein: CASILAGPYNEQFF. The CDR3 region has the DNA TGTGCCAGCATACTAGCGGGGCCCTACAATGAGCAGTTCTTC. This rearrangement joins TRBV7-9 to TRBJ2-1; 10 positions agree with TRBD2. V shed 7 bases and J 2 bases; nucleotides not matched to a gene: 2. Germline values: CDR1 SEHNR, CDR2 FQNEAQ (reference sequence). The CDR3 length is 14 residues. Full variable domain (outside the CDR3, taken from reference TRBV7-9 and TRBJ2-1): DTGVSQNPRHKITKRGQNVTFRCDPISEHNRLYWYRQTLGQGPEFLTYFQNEAQLEKSRLLSDRFSAERPKGSFSTLEIQRTEQGDSAMYLCASILAGPYNEQFFGPGTRLTVL.

The CDR3, as DNA: TGTGCCAGCAGTCCCGGACTAGGCTCTATCGAGCAGTACTTC. Protein: CASSPGLGSIEQYF. The V call is TRBV27, the J call TRBJ2-7, with 7 positions matching TRBD2. The CDR3 loop spans 14 amino acids. The germline V gene encodes CDR1 MNHEY and CDR2 SMNVEV (reference sequence). Unmatched junction bases numbered 10, after V lost 5 bases and J lost 6 bases.

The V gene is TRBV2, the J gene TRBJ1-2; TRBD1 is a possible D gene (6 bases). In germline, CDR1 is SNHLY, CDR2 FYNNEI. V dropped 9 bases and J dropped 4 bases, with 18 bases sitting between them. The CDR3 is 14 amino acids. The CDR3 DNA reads TGTGCCAGAAAGCGGGGGGGCCAAACCTATGGCTACACCTTC. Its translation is CARKRGGQTYGYTF. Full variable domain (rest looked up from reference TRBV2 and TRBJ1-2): EPEVTQTPSHQVTQMGQEVILRCVPISNHLYFYWYRQILGQKVEFLVSFYNNEISEKSEIFDDQFSVERPDGSNFTLKIRSTKLEDSAMYFCARKRGGQTYGYTFGSGTRLTVV.

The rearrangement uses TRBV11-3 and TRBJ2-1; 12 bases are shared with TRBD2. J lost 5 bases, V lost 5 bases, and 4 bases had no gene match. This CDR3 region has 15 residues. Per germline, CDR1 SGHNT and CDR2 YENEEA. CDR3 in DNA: TGTGCCAGCAGCGAACTAGCGGGAGGAAACAATGAGCAGTTCTTC. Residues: CASSELAGGNNEQFF.

DNA of the CDR3: TGTGCCAGCAGCTTAGGGGGTAGCGGGAGCAGCAATGAGCAGTTCTTC. Protein product: CASSLGGSGSSNEQFF. The chain links TRBV7-2 to TRBJ2-1, with 9 nucleotides matching TRBD2. V dropped 1 base and J dropped 6; count of bases not matched to a gene: 7. Germline assignment: CDR1 SGHTA and CDR2 FQGNSA. CDR3 length: 16 residues.

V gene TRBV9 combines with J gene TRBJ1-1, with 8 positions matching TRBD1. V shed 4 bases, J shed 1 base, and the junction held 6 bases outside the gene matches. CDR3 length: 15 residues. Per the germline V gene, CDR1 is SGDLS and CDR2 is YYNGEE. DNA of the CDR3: TGTGCCAGCAGCCTTGAAGGGACAGGGAACACTGAAGCTTTCTTT. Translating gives CASSLEGTGNTEAFF.